This T cell receptor beta chain was captured by sequencing in a study of blood T cell repertoires in COVID-19. Those enrolled, adults aged roughly 18 to 89 years, came from around 24 US areas. Assay used: immunoSEQ multiplex PCR; TCRdb lists only in-frame clones, some missing. Counted here are a few hundred thousand clones, about 91% occurring once; the ten biggest clones make up approximately 1.2%. This CDR3 region has 16 residues. The V and J ends lost 6 bases and 1 base, in that order; junction bases with no gene match: 10. Germline V gene lookup returns CDR1 MRHNA and CDR2 SNTAGT. Material for sequencing was PBMCs or T cells enriched from blood (not recorded which). The clonotype was recovered from a woman in her thirties or forties with acute COVID-19. The gene calls are TRBV6-4 and TRBJ2-3, with 7 bases that match TRBD2. CDR3 nucleotides: TGTGCCAGCAGCGCCCCGGTTGCGGGAGGCACAGATACGCAGTATTTT. It translates to CASSAPVAGGTDTQYF.